This passage covers 23 T cell receptor beta chains from one sample sequenced in a study of T cell responses to AZD1222 COVID-19 vaccine. The assay was immunoSEQ multiplex PCR, and TCRdb's table has in-frame clones only and misses some. This repertoire shows 70,000 to 95,000 clones, around 93% found once; its top ten account for 8%. Sequences were derived from peripheral blood, sampled 28 days after the second AZD1222 dose. Receptor source: an adult who received the AZD1222 COVID-19 vaccine.

The chain carries TRBV28 and TRBJ2-3, with D possibly being TRBD1 or TRBD2 (5 bases each). Germline V gives CDR1 MDHEN, CDR2 SYDVKM. V lost 0 bases and J lost 0, with 7 bases in between. CDR3 size: 15 residues. CDR3 region: CASSLWGDSTDTQYF. The CDR3 nucleotides read TGTGCCAGCAGTTTATGGGGGGATAGCACAGATACGCAGTATTTT.

This chain connects TRBV19 to TRBJ2-6, with D possibly matching TRBD2 (5 bases). Germline CDR1 LNHDA, CDR2 SQIVND (reference sequence). The CDR3 runs to 16 residues. V lost 5 bases to trimming and J lost 0 bases, with 11 bases between them. CDR3 sequence: CASSGMRVSGANVLTF. CDR3 nucleotide sequence: TGTGCCAGTAGTGGGATGCGGGTCTCTGGGGCCAACGTCCTGACTTTC.

This clone was seen only once. This sequence joins TRBV5-1 and TRBJ1-1; tentatively, D is TRBD1 (6 bases). Germline values: CDR1 SGHRS, CDR2 YFSETQ. With 2 bases removed from V and 4 bases from J, the gap between germline ends came to 15 bases. This CDR3 region has 15 residues. The CDR3 DNA sequence: TGCGCCAGCAGCTTACGACAGGATCGGGGCACTGAAGCTTTCTTT. Translating gives CASSLRQDRGTEAFF.

A remark on this clone: Other DNA sequences in the same sample also yield this CDR3. The chain couples TRBV3-1 (or the pseudogene TRBV3-2) to TRBJ1-2; D remains ambiguous. Trimming removed 0 bases from V and 2 bases from J, with 4 bases in between. The CDR3 covers 13 residues. Germline loops: CDR1 LGHDT, CDR2 YNNKEL (reference sequence). The chain's CDR3 is CASSQEPNYGYTF. In DNA, the CDR3 is TGTGCCAGCAGCCAAGAGCCCAACTATGGCTACACCTTC.

This clone was seen a few times. The genes are TRBV3-1 (or the pseudogene TRBV3-2) and TRBJ2-2; the match to TRBD1 covers 7 bases. Trimming removed 1 base from V and 1 base from J; junction bases left unmatched: 0. The CDR3 is made up of 15 amino acids. Germline-derived CDR1 and CDR2 are LGHDT and YNNKEL (reference sequence). The CDR3 spells CASSQGTGNTGELFF. In nucleotides, the CDR3 is TGTGCCAGCAGCCAAGGGACAGGGAACACCGGGGAGCTGTTTTTT.

The gene calls are TRBV29-1 and TRBJ2-1, with 12 positions matching TRBD2. In germline, CDR1 is SQVTM, CDR2 ANQGSEA. With 7 bases clipped from V and 7 bases from J, the junction kept 5 bases outside the gene matches. CDR3 length: 13 residues. CDR3 loop: CSAQTSGRNEQFF. CDR3 nucleotides: TGCAGCGCCCAGACTAGCGGGAGAAATGAGCAGTTCTTC.

Comments on this clone: Relative to the germline gene, one junction end is altered; a read error may explain this. The chain has TRBV7-8 and TRBJ2-7; 10 bases agree with TRBD2. This CDR3 region has 14 residues. Germline V gene lookup returns CDR1 SGHVS and CDR2 FQNEAQ. Here the CDR3 DNA reads TGTGCCAGCAGCTGGACTAGCGGAAGCTACGTGCAGTACTTC. Protein sequence: CASSWTSGSYVQYF.

This sequence joins TRBV5-4 and TRBJ2-7; the match to TRBD2 covers 16 bases. V trimming: 4 bases; J trimming: 2 bases; junction bases outside the gene matches: 6. CDR1 and CDR2 (germline): SGHNT, YYREEE (reference sequence). This CDR3 comprises 17 residues. The CDR3 sequence: CASSRGLAGGNAYEQYF. The CDR3 region has the DNA TGTGCCAGCAGCCGGGGACTAGCGGGAGGGAACGCCTACGAGCAGTACTTC.

The CDR3 reads CASSTTGTHFNQPQHF. The CDR3 coding sequence is TGTGCCAGCAGTACCACAGGGACCCATTTCAATCAGCCCCAGCATTTT. This chain links TRBV28 with TRBJ1-5; D is perhaps TRBD1 (6 bases). In germline, CDR1 is MDHEN, CDR2 SYDVKM. CDR3 length equals 16 residues. The germline V and J ends were trimmed by 5 bases and 3 bases, with 17 bases remaining between them.

The gene calls are TRBV6-5 and TRBJ1-6; TRBD1 might be the D (5 bases). There are 14 residues in the CDR3. V was trimmed by 5 bases and J by 9 bases, leaving 14 bases between them. Looked up from germline, CDR1 is MNHEY and CDR2 is SVGAGI. The CDR3 DNA follows: TGTGCCAGCAGTATCGGGGCACAGATTTCACCCCTCCACTTT. Translating gives CASSIGAQISPLHF.

This CDR3 is CASSFGGGDYGYTF. The CDR3 DNA sequence: TGTGCCAGCAGTTTCGGAGGGGGCGACTATGGCTACACCTTC. The rearrangement uses TRBV28 and TRBJ1-2; 7 bases line up with TRBD1. Losses at the gene ends were 3 bases for V and 3 bases for J; bases not matched to a gene: 4. Germline loops: CDR1 MDHEN, CDR2 SYDVKM. The CDR3 runs 14 residues.

This chain uses TRBV5-1 with TRBJ2-2; D gene ambiguous. Trimming removed 4 bases from V and 2 bases from J, with 12 bases in between. This CDR3 has 15 amino acids. Germline assignment: CDR1 SGHRS and CDR2 YFSETQ. CDR3: CASSLTIPNTGELFF. The CDR3, as DNA: TGCGCCAGCAGCCTAACAATACCTAACACCGGGGAGCTGTTTTTT.

This clone was recorded a few times. The chain employs TRBV7-3 and TRBJ2-1; D is unresolved. The germline CDR1 and CDR2 sequences are SGHTA and FQGTGA. This CDR3 comprises 15 residues. The ends were cut back, 1 base at V and 8 bases at J, with 15 bases in the middle. The DNA for the CDR3 is TGTGCCAGCAGCTTAATGGGTCCATTGGGCGATGAGCAGTTCTTC. Its translation is CASSLMGPLGDEQFF.

The chain recombines TRBV2 with TRBJ2-7; 8 bases fit TRBD2. With 4 bases clipped from V and 4 bases from J, the junction kept 6 bases outside the gene matches. The germline gives CDR1 SNHLY, CDR2 FYNNEI. The CDR3 has 14 amino acids. CDR3 sequence (DNA): TGTGCCAGCAGTGTCAGCGGGAGATCATACGAGCAGTACTTC. Its protein product is CASSVSGRSYEQYF.

This clone was observed a few times. The CDR3 reads CASRQKRDTPTFF. For the CDR3, the DNA is TGTGCCAGCAGACAAAAAAGGGACACCCCTACTTTCTTT. The V gene is TRBV28, the J gene TRBJ1-1; perhaps TRBD1 as D (6 bases). V lost 6 bases and J lost 12, with 20 bases in between. This CDR3 has 13 residues. Germline V gene data show CDR1 as MDHEN and CDR2 as SYDVKM.

The chain employs TRBV3-1 (or the pseudogene TRBV3-2) and TRBJ1-1, with a tentative D call TRBD1 (5 bases). The CDR3 has 14 amino acids. Germline CDR1 is LGHDT and CDR2 is YNNKEL (reference sequence). V shed 0 bases and J shed 6 bases, with 11 bases lying between them. The CDR3 region is CASSQDPGTAEAFF. The CDR3 coding sequence is TGTGCCAGCAGCCAAGACCCCGGGACCGCTGAAGCTTTCTTT.

This clone was observed a few times. The V and J genes are TRBV7-8 and TRBJ2-7; 8 bases fit TRBD1. The length of the CDR3 is 14 residues. CDR1 is SGHVS, CDR2 FQNEAQ, per germline. Trimming took 1 base from V and 4 from J; bases not matched to a gene: 3. The CDR3 sequence: CASSLGTGHYEQYF. The DNA of the CDR3 is TGTGCCAGCAGCTTAGGGACAGGGCATTACGAGCAGTACTTC.

This clone was seen a handful of times. V is TRBV7-9 and J is TRBJ1-2; a weak D match, TRBD1 (5 bases). CDR1 and CDR2 from the germline V gene are SEHNR and FQNEAQ (reference sequence). This CDR3 contains 13 residues. The V end was cut by 3 bases, the J end by 5 bases, with 10 bases between. The DNA of the CDR3 is TGTGCCAGCAGCTTTGAGGGGCTGTATGGCTACACCTTC. Its protein product is CASSFEGLYGYTF.

The rearrangement joins TRBV9 to TRBJ2-7; 13 bases line up with TRBD2. The CDR3 is 13 amino acids. With 5 bases clipped from V and 7 bases from J, the junction kept 3 bases outside the gene matches. Germline values: CDR1 SGDLS, CDR2 YYNGEE. The DNA for the CDR3 is TGTGCCAGCAGGGGACTAGCGGGAAGGGAGCAGTACTTC. Encoded protein: CASRGLAGREQYF.

The chain recombines TRBV7-9 with TRBJ1-4; D is unresolved. CDR1 SEHNR and CDR2 FQNEAQ come from the germline V gene (reference sequence). The V gene lost 5 bases and the J gene lost 8 bases, with 9 bases spanning the gap. The CDR3 runs 12 residues. The CDR3 bases are TGTGCCAGCAGCCCACTAGGAGAAAAACTGTTTTTT. It codes for CASSPLGEKLFF.

This sequence joins TRBV12-3 or TRBV12-4 and TRBJ1-5, with D hard to call. The V end was cut by 3 bases, the J end by 0 bases, with 3 bases between. CDR3 length: 13 residues. CDR3 protein: CASSFRSNQPQHF. CDR3 nucleotides: TGTGCCAGCAGTTTCCGTAGCAATCAGCCCCAGCATTTT.

The chain links TRBV3-1 (or the pseudogene TRBV3-2) to TRBJ2-2, with D uncertain. CDR1 is LGHDT, CDR2 YNNKEL, per germline (reference sequence). The V end was cut by 4 bases, the J end by 4 bases, with 4 bases between. CDR3 length: 12 amino acids. The CDR3 DNA follows: TGTGCCAGCAGCCCAGTCACCGGGGAGCTGTTTTTT. It specifies CASSPVTGELFF.

The chain combines TRBV3-1 (or the pseudogene TRBV3-2) with TRBJ2-7, with D uncertain. CDR1 and CDR2 from the germline V gene are LGHDT and YNNKEL (reference sequence). Trimming pared 4 bases from V and 5 bases from J, leaving 21 bases between. This CDR3 has 16 residues. This CDR3 is CASSPDTVRNTDEQYF. Here the CDR3 DNA reads TGTGCCAGCAGCCCCGACACTGTGAGAAACACTGACGAGCAGTACTTC.